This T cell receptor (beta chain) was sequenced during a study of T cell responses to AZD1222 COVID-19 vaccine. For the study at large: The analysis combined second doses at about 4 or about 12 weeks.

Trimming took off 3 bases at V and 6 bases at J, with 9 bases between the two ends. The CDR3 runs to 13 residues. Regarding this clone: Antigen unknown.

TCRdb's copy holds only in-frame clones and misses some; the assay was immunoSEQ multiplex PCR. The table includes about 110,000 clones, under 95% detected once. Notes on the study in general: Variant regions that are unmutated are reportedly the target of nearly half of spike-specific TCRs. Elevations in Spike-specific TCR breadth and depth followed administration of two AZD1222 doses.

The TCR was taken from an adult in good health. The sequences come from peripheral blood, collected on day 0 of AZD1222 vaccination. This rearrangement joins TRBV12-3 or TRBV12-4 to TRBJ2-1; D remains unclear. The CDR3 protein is CASSFAPSNEQFF. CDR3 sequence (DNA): TGTGCCAGCAGTTTTGCCCCGAGCAATGAGCAGTTCTTC.